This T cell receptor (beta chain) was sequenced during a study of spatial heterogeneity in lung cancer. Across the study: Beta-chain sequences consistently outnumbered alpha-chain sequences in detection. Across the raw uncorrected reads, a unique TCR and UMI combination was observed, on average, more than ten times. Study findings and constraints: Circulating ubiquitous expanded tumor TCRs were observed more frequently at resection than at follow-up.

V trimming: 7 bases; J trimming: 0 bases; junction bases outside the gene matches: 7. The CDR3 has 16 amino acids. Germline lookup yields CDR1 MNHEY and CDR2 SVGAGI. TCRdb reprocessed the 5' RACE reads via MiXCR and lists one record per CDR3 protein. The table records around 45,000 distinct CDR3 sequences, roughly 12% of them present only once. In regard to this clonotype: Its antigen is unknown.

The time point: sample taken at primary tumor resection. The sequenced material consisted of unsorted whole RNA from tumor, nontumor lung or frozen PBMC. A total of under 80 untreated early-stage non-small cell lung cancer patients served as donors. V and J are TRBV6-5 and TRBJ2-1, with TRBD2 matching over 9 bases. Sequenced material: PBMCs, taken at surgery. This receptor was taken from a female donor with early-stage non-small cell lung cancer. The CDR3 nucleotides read TGTGCCAGCAAGCCTAGCGGGGCCTTCTCCTACAATGAGCAGTTCTTC. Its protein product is CASKPSGAFSYNEQFF.